This entry lists 15 T cell receptor beta chains sequenced from one sample in a study of CD8 T cells in Susac syndrome. Reverse transcription of about 0.45 to 1 ug RNA was carried out with random hexamers. TCRdb re-called the immunoSEQ multiplex PCR reads with MiXCR, one entry per CDR3 protein. The sample holds a few hundred thousand distinct CDR3 sequences, roughly 90% seen once. Sequencing was done on a sample of CD8+ T cells from PBMCs. These TCRs come from a human donor with multiple sclerosis.

The chain has TRBV6-6 and TRBJ2-5; D might be TRBD1 (5 bases). The V end was cut by 0 bases, the J end by 5 bases, with 7 bases between. The CDR3 has 13 amino acids. CDR1 is MNHNY and CDR2 is SVGAGI in the germline V gene (reference sequence). CDR3 loop: CASSYSRAETQYF. The DNA for the CDR3 is TGTGCCAGCAGTTACTCCAGGGCGGAGACCCAGTACTTC.

The chain has TRBV12-3 or TRBV12-4 and TRBJ2-3; D call uncertain. The V end was cut by 6 bases, the J end by 6 bases, with 10 bases between. The CDR3 is 12 amino acids. The chain's CDR3 is CASSPSRDTQYF. The CDR3 DNA reads TGTGCCAGCAGCCCCTCAAGGGATACGCAGTATTTT.

The chain joins TRBV10-3 to TRBJ1-1; D gene ambiguous. Germline loops: CDR1 ENHRY, CDR2 SYGVKD. V lost 3 bases, J lost 2 bases, and 16 bases lay in between. This CDR3 has 16 residues. The CDR3 DNA sequence: TGTGCCATCAGTGACCCCGAGACATCGGTTAACACTGAAGCTTTCTTT. Its translation: CAISDPETSVNTEAFF.

This rearrangement joins TRBV6-6 to TRBJ2-5; D may be TRBD2 (6 bases). The CDR3 has 16 residues. The V end was cut by 8 bases, the J end by 5 bases, with 24 bases between. The germline CDR1 and CDR2 sequences are MNHNY and SVGAGI (reference sequence). CDR3: CASAPFRRGPRETQYF. The DNA for the CDR3 is TGTGCCAGCGCCCCTTTTAGGAGGGGCCCTCGGGAGACCCAGTACTTC.

The chain couples TRBV12-3 or TRBV12-4 to TRBJ2-5; D perhaps matches TRBD1 (5 bases). The CDR3 loop spans 16 amino acids. Trimming cost V 6 bases and J 0 bases, with 17 bases left between them. The CDR3 protein is CASRLGLTGYQETQYF. CDR3 DNA sequence: TGTGCCAGCAGGTTGGGTTTAACAGGCTACCAAGAGACCCAGTACTTC.

This chain uses TRBV28 with TRBJ2-7; D is unclear. Germline V gives CDR1 MDHEN, CDR2 SYDVKM. The CDR3 runs to 13 residues. V was trimmed by 3 bases and J by 3 bases, leaving 9 bases between them. In DNA, the CDR3 is TGTGCCAGCAGTTTTGGTTCGGTCTACGAGCAGTACTTC. It yields the protein CASSFGSVYEQYF. The full variable domain, with the rest looked up from reference TRBV28 and TRBJ2-7, is DVKVTQSSRYLVKRTGEKVFLECVQDMDHENMFWYRQDPGLGLRLIYFSYDVKMKEKGDIPEGYSVSREKKERFSLILESASTNQTSMYLCASSFGSVYEQYFGPGTRLTVT.

The V and J genes are TRBV7-8 and TRBJ1-4; 8 bases map to TRBD1. Germline values: CDR1 SGHVS, CDR2 FQNEAQ. J was trimmed by 8 bases and V by 4 bases; bases with no gene match: 9. The CDR3 consists of 15 residues. The CDR3 sequence: CASSSGTGWGEKLFF. The CDR3 nucleotides read TGTGCCAGCAGCTCGGGGACAGGTTGGGGGGAAAAACTGTTTTTT.

The V call is TRBV29-1, the J call TRBJ1-2, with 9 nucleotides matching TRBD1. The V gene's germline CDR1 is SQVTM and CDR2 ANQGSEA. The trim removed 7 bases at V and 3 bases at J, leaving 12 bases unmatched. The CDR3 spans 15 residues. The CDR3 is CSAPPTGGDDYGYTF. CDR3 nucleotide sequence: TGCAGCGCTCCCCCGACAGGGGGGGATGACTATGGCTACACCTTC.

The J gene is TRBJ1-1, the V gene TRBV28; unclear D gene. V gave up 5 bases and J gave up 7 bases, with 11 bases separating them. The CDR3 has 12 amino acids. In germline, CDR1 is MDHEN, CDR2 SYDVKM. In DNA, the CDR3 is TGTGCCAGCAGTCGAGGACTGCTTGAAGCTTTCTTT. Protein: CASSRGLLEAFF.

This clonotype is a singleton in its sample. The chain couples TRBV3-1 to TRBJ1-1, with D tentatively TRBD1 (6 bases). This CDR3 comprises 15 residues. The V gene's germline CDR1 is LGHDT and CDR2 YNNKEL (reference sequence). Between the trimmed V and J ends, which lost 11 bases and 1 base, there was a span of 20 bases. CDR3 in DNA: TGTGCCTCGCAATTTTCGGCAGGGGCGAACACTGAAGCTTTCTTT. Amino acids: CASQFSAGANTEAFF.

The chain has TRBV4-3 and TRBJ2-3, with 9 bases lining up with TRBD2. The junction had 8 bases not matched to a gene; V was cut back by 4 bases and J by 3 bases. Germline values: CDR1 LGHNA, CDR2 YSLEER. The CDR3 spans 16 residues. The CDR3 DNA reads as TGCGCCAGCAGCCCCTCGGCGGGAGGGAGTACAGATACGCAGTATTTT. Its protein is CASSPSAGGSTDTQYF.

The V and J genes are TRBV24-1 and TRBJ2-1; 7 bases agree with TRBD1. Germline CDR1 and CDR2: KGHDR and SFDVKD. After removal of 0 bases from V and 8 bases from J, the junction contained 15 bases not matched to a gene. This CDR3 is built from 18 residues. CDR3 coding DNA: TGTGCCACCAGTGATTTGCCTCGGGACAGCTCGGCGAGGGATGAGCAGTTCTTC. This encodes CATSDLPRDSSARDEQFF.

A few counts support this clonotype. The V gene is TRBV30, the J gene TRBJ2-7; no firm D call. This CDR3 comprises 14 residues. CDR1 is GTSNPN and CDR2 is SVGIG in the germline V gene (reference sequence). Trimming took 0 bases from V and 4 from J, leaving 13 bases between them. The chain's CDR3 is CAWSVILNEYEQYF. The CDR3 nucleotides read TGTGCCTGGAGTGTAATTCTTAACGAATACGAGCAGTACTTC.

This clonotype was seen just once. This chain connects TRBV7-9 to TRBJ2-5; D is undetermined. CDR1 and CDR2 from the germline V gene are SEHNR and FQNEAQ (reference sequence). The CDR3 extends over 13 amino acids. The V end lost 4 bases, the J end lost 4 bases, and 10 bases lay between the germline ends. Here the CDR3 reads CASSSTVAETQYF. The CDR3, as DNA: TGTGCCAGCAGCTCAACAGTCGCAGAGACCCAGTACTTC. Drawing the rest from reference TRBV7-9 and TRBJ2-5, the complete variable domain is DTGVSQNPRHKITKRGQNVTFRCDPISEHNRLYWYRQTLGQGPEFLTYFQNEAQLEKSRLLSDRFSAERPKGSFSTLEIQRTEQGDSAMYLCASSSTVAETQYFGPGTRLLVL.

The chain uses TRBV15 and TRBJ2-3; 7 nucleotides agree with TRBD1. The CDR3 is 17 amino acids. The germline CDR1 and CDR2 sequences are LNHNV and YYDKDF (reference sequence). Trimming took 0 bases from V and 0 from J; bases not matched to a gene: 6. The CDR3 region has the DNA TGTGCCACCAGCAGAGACAGGGGACAGTCTAGCACAGATACGCAGTATTTT. It codes for CATSRDRGQSSTDTQYF.